This entry features one TCR beta chain sequence. The data belong to a study of cytomegalovirus exposure and HLA in healthy donors. Study-level background: Genotyping showed around 80% of hundreds of donors falling in the Caucasian-associated ancestry cluster.

The CDR3 loop spans 14 amino acids. With V trimmed by 5 bases and J by 4 bases, 7 bases remained unmatched. CDR1 and CDR2 from the germline V gene are MNHEY and SVGAGI. Primers for the PCR totalled 60 Vbeta and 13 Jbeta. Sequencing was performed with immunoSEQ multiplex PCR; in TCRdb, only in-frame clones are kept and a portion is missing. The repertoire has a few hundred thousand clones, roughly 80% of them found once; the top ten carry about 3%. Sequenced: PBMCs. This TCR was sampled from a man aged 25 to 40 in good health and CMV-seronegative. The V and J genes are TRBV6-5 and TRBJ1-2; 7 bases fit TRBD1. The CDR3 loop reads CASSPTAGGYGYTF. The CDR3 nucleotides read TGTGCCAGCAGTCCCACGGCAGGGGGCTATGGCTACACCTTC.